These T cell receptor beta chains were read from a single sample in a study of breast tumors, draining lymph nodes, adjacent tissues. MiXCR, run by TCRdb on the multiplex PCR reads, gives a single entry per CDR3 protein. The repertoire includes about 94,000 distinct CDR3 sequences, roughly 29% of them detected once, and over 8% sits in the top ten. Sequencing was done on a sample of axillary lymph node tissue. The receptors derive from a female donor with breast cancer. Some clones in this sample may be carry-over from other donors' samples. Both conserved end residues are part of each CDR3. The D gene is left open where the match is weak. Clone size is stated in some rows and not others, as once, few, many or a class when expanded.

D gene | clone size | J gene | V gene | CDR3 protein | CDR3 DNA
NA | few | TRBJ2-7 | TRBV10-3 | CAASGRGYEQYF | TGTGCCGCCTCGGGACGTGGCTACGAGCAGTATTTC
NA | many | TRBJ2-5 | TRBV7-9 | CASSLGSGTFQETQYF | TGTGCCAGCAGCTTAGGAAGTGGGACTTTCCAAGAGACCCAGTACTTC
NA | many | TRBJ2-1 | TRBV9 | CASSVVHNEQFF | TGTGCCAGCAGCGTAGTCCACAATGAGCAGTTCTTC
NA | NA | TRBJ2-5 | TRBV20-1 | CSARGEDLAPYF | TGCAGTGCTAGAGGGGAGGACTTGGCCCCGTACTTC
NA | many | TRBJ1-4 | TRBV7-9 | CASSFSGTNEKLFF | TGTGCCAGCAGCTTTTCAGGGACTAATGAAAAACTGTTTTTT
NA | many | TRBJ1-5 | TRBV7-8 | CASSLAGQGDQPQHF | TGTGCCAGCAGCTTAGCTGGGCAGGGCGATCAGCCCCAGCATTTT
NA | many | TRBJ1-4 | TRBV6-5 | CASSHSSGGTANEKLFF | TGTGCCAGCAGTCACTCGTCCGGAGGGACGGCTAATGAAAAACTGTTTTTT
NA | many | TRBJ2-1 | TRBV12-3/TRBV12-4 | CASSLYNEQFF | TGTGCCAGCAGTTTATACAATGAGCAGTTCTTC
TRBD2 | few | TRBJ2-3 | TRBV3-1 | CASSKTSGRALVDTQYF | TGTGCCAGCAGCAAGACTAGCGGGAGGGCCCTCGTAGATACGCAGTATTTT
TRBD1 | many | TRBJ1-2 | TRBV30 | CAWNVRQGVGYTF | TGTGCCTGGAACGTTAGGCAGGGGGTTGGCTACACCTTC
TRBD2 | many | TRBJ2-7 | TRBV5-4 | CASSLDSSGPYEQYF | TGTGCCAGCAGCTTGGATTCTAGCGGCCCCTACGAGCAGTACTTC
TRBD2 | many | TRBJ2-7 | TRBV7-2 | CASSSLAGAAYEQYF | TGTGCCAGCAGCTCGTTAGCGGGAGCGGCCTACGAGCAGTACTTC
TRBD1 | many | TRBJ2-2 | TRBV5-1 | CASSSGTGNTGELFF | TGCGCCAGCAGCTCCGGGACAGGGAACACCGGGGAGCTGTTTTTT
NA | many | TRBJ2-1 | TRBV30 | CAWSVHYNEQFF | TGTGCCTGGAGTGTACACTACAATGAGCAGTTCTTC
TRBD1 | many | TRBJ2-5 | TRBV4-3 | CASSPGQGAGETQYF | TGCGCCAGCAGCCCGGGACAGGGGGCCGGGGAGACCCAGTACTTC
TRBD2 | many | TRBJ2-3 | TRBV24-1 | CATSDWTSGTGTDTQYF | TGTGCCACCAGTGATTGGACTAGCGGGACTGGGACAGATACGCAGTATTTT
NA | once | TRBJ2-5 | TRBV12-3/TRBV12-4 | CASSSPSGGGETQYF | TGTGCCAGCAGTTCCCCGTCAGGAGGAGGGGAGACCCAGTACTTC
NA | NA | TRBJ2-1 | TRBV6-5 | CASSRVGDEQFF | TGTGCCAGCAGCCGGGTTGGGGATGAGCAGTTCTTC
NA | many | TRBJ2-7 | TRBV19 | CASSRGTFYEQYF | TGTGCCAGTAGTCGCGGGACTTTCTACGAGCAGTACTTC
NA | NA | TRBJ1-5 | TRBV12-3/TRBV12-4 | CASSTGTGQPQHF | TGTGCCAGCAGCACAGGGACCGGCCAGCCCCAGCATTTT
TRBD1 | NA | TRBJ2-7 | TRBV6-1 | CASRTRDRGNEQYF | TGTGCCAGCAGGACCCGGGACAGGGGAAACGAGCAGTACTTC
NA | many | TRBJ1-2 | TRBV20-1 | CSAGDGGYGYTF | TGCAGTGCTGGAGATGGAGGCTATGGCTACACCTTC
TRBD2 | many | TRBJ2-7 | TRBV6-6 | CASSHGTSETYEQYF | TGTGCCAGCAGCCACGGGACTAGCGAAACCTACGAGCAGTACTTC
NA | NA | TRBJ1-6 | TRBV19 | CVSRRDGGINNSPFHF | TGTGTCAGTCGTAGGGATGGGGGTATCAATAATTCACCCTTCCACTTT
NA | NA | TRBJ2-5 | TRBV10-3 | CAISEPGGSETQYF | TGTGCCATCAGTGAGCCCGGGGGCTCGGAGACCCAGTACTTC
NA | many | TRBJ2-6 | TRBV5-8 | CASSPTVNDVSGANVLTF | TGTGCCAGCAGCCCCACAGTGAACGACGTCTCTGGGGCCAACGTCCTGACTTTC
TRBD2 | medium-sized | TRBJ2-5 | TRBV7-3 | CASSLGLAETQYF | TGTGCCAGCAGCCTTGGACTAGCAGAGACCCAGTACTTC
TRBD2 | NA | TRBJ2-3 | TRBV14 | CASSKGLAGYTDTQYF | TGTGCCAGCAGCAAGGGACTAGCGGGGTACACAGATACGCAGTATTTT
TRBD2 | many | TRBJ2-1 | TRBV6-6 | CASSYRTSGNSNEQFF | TGTGCCAGCAGTTACCGAACTAGCGGGAACTCCAATGAGCAGTTCTTC
TRBD2 | NA | TRBJ2-7 | TRBV20-1 | CSACIAGRYAQYF | TGCAGTGCTTGTATAGCGGGCCGCTACGCGCAGTACTTC
TRBD1 | many | TRBJ2-7 | TRBV18 | CASSSQGTYEQYF | TGTGCCAGCTCATCACAGGGGACCTACGAGCAGTACTTC
NA | many | TRBJ2-7 | TRBV27 | CASSYQGPYEQYF | TGTGCCAGCAGTTATCAGGGGCCCTACGAGCAGTACTTC
NA | many | TRBJ1-6 | TRBV4-1 | CASSQDGARTSPLHF | TGCGCCAGCAGCCAAGATGGAGCCCGGACTTCACCCCTCCACTTT
NA | NA | TRBJ1-5 | TRBV12-3/TRBV12-4 | CVSSLVRRGNQPQHF | TGTGTCAGCAGTTTAGTGCGCAGGGGAAATCAGCCCCAGCATTTT
NA | many | TRBJ2-2 | TRBV3-1 | CASSPSTNTGELFF | TGTGCCAGCAGCCCTTCTACTAACACCGGGGAGCTGTTTTTT
TRBD2 | many | TRBJ2-7 | TRBV28 | CASSLWREAGYEQYF | TGTGCCAGCAGTTTATGGCGGGAGGCCGGGTACGAGCAGTACTTC
TRBD2 | many | TRBJ2-1 | TRBV20-1 | CSARRLAGSGEQFF | TGCAGTGCTAGGCGTCTAGCGGGATCGGGTGAGCAGTTCTTC
NA | many | TRBJ1-2 | TRBV7-9 | CASSLDRAGRYTF | TGTGCCAGCAGCTTAGACAGGGCGGGAAGGTACACCTTC
NA | many | TRBJ2-3 | TRBV5-1 | CASSLERSTDTQYF | TGCGCCAGCAGCTTAGAGCGGAGCACAGATACGCAGTATTTT
NA | NA | TRBJ2-4 | TRBV30 | CARGSGGYIQYF | TGTGCCAGGGGGTCCGGGGGGTACATTCAGTACTTC